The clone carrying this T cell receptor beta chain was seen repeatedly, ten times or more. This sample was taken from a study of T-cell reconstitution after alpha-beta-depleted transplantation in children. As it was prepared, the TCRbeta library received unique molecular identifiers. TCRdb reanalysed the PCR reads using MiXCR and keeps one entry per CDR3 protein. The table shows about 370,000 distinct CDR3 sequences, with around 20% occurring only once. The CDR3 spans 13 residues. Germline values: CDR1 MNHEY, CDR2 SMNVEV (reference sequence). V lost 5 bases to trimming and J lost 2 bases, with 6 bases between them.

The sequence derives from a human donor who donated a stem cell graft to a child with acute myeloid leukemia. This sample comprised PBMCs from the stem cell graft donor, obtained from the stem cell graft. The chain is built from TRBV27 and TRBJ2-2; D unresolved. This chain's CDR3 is CASSLVNTGELFF. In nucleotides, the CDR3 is TGTGCCAGCAGTCTAGTCAACACCGGGGAGCTGTTTTTT.